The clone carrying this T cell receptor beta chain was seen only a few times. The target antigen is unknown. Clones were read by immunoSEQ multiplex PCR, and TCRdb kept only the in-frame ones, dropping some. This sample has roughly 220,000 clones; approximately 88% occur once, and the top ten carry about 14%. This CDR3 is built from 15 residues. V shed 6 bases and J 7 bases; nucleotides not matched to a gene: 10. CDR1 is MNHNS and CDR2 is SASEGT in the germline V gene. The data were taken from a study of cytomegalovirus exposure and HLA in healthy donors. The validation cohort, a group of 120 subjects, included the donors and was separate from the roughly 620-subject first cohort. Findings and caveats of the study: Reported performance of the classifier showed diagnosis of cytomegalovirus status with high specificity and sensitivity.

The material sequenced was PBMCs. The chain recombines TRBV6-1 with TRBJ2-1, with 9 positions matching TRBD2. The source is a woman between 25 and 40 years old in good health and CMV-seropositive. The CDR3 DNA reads TGTGCCAGCAGGGAGTTTAGCGGGAGTTTGAATGAGCAGTTCTTC. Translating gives CASREFSGSLNEQFF.